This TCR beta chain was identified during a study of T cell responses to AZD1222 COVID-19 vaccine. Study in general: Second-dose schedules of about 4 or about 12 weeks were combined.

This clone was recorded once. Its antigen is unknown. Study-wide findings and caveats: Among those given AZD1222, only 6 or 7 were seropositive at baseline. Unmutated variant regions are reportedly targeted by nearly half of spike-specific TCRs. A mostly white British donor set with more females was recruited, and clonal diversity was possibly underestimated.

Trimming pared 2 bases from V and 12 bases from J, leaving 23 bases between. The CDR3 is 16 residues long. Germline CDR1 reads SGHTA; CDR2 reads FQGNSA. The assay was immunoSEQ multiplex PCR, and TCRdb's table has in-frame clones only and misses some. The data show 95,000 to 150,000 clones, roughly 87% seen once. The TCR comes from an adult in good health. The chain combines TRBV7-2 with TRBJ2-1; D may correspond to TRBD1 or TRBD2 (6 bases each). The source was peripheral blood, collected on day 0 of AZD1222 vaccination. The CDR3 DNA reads TGTGCCAGCAGCTTAATGGGGGGCTCATACCAGAGCGGGCAGTTCTTC. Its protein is CASSLMGGSYQSGQFF.